The sequence of this T cell receptor (beta chain) was determined in a study of CD8 T cells in ankylosing spondylitis. TCRdb reanalysed the 5' RACE reads using MiXCR and keeps one entry per CDR3 protein. The sample shows approximately 350,000 distinct CDR3 sequences, approximately 22% of them seen only once. Trimming took 6 bases from V and 8 from J, leaving 24 bases between them. Per germline, CDR1 MNHNS and CDR2 SASEGT. The CDR3 is 16 residues long. This clonotype showed up just a few times. Sequenced input: blood, either unsorted or a sorted T cell fraction (not recorded which). The chain employs TRBV6-1 and TRBJ2-3; D perhaps matches TRBD1 (6 bases). This TCR derives from a male donor with ankylosing spondylitis or in good health (not recorded which). In DNA, the CDR3 is TGTGCCAGCAGCCCGAGTGGTGGGGGCATACCCGCTACGCAGTATTTT. This encodes CASSPSGGGIPATQYF.